One and the same sample provided the 8 T cell receptor beta chains below, sequenced in a study of shared clonotypes between healthy human individuals. Measured with immunoSEQ multiplex PCR; TCRdb has only the in-frame clones, and not every one. The sample comprises more than 1.2 million clones, 98% of which are singletons, and under 0.45% rests with the top ten. Specimen: naive CD4+ T cells sorted from blood. The subset here: CD45RA+ positively selected. Every receptor here comes from a man aged 25-40 years in good health.

The CDR3 sequence is CASRGLAGEFPQFF. The CDR3 DNA follows: TGTGCCAGCAGGGGACTAGCGGGAGAGTTCCCGCAGTTCTTC. The chain employs TRBV7-2 and TRBJ2-1, with 14 bases lining up with TRBD2. The CDR3 is made up of 14 amino acids. V shed 6 bases, J shed 12 bases, and the junction held 7 bases outside the gene matches. Germline lookup yields CDR1 SGHTA and CDR2 FQGNSA.

The genes are TRBV11-2 and TRBJ2-1; D possibly corresponds to TRBD1 (5 bases). The V and J ends lost 5 bases and 3 bases respectively, with 23 bases between them. The CDR3 has 18 residues. The germline V gene encodes CDR1 SGHAT and CDR2 FQNNGV. Written as DNA, the CDR3 is TGTGCCAGCAGCGCCATCTTAAGAAAGACAGCAAACTACAATGAGCAGTTCTTC. Its protein is CASSAILRKTANYNEQFF.

The V gene is TRBV5-4, the J gene TRBJ2-7; 8 nucleotides align to TRBD1. Germline values: CDR1 SGHNT, CDR2 YYREEE (reference sequence). J was trimmed by 2 bases and V by 5 bases; bases with no gene match: 6. The CDR3 sequence is 14 residues long. CDR3 residues: CASSPDRVAYEQYF. CDR3 DNA: TGTGCCAGCAGTCCGGACAGGGTCGCCTACGAGCAGTACTTC. The full variable domain, its missing parts supplied by reference TRBV5-4 and TRBJ2-7, is ETGVTQSPTHLIKTRGQQVTLRCSSQSGHNTVSWYQQALGQGPQFIFQYYREEENGRGNFPPRFSGLQFPNYSSELNVNALELDDSALYLCASSPDRVAYEQYFGPGTRLTVT.

Details on this clone: Other DNA sequences from this sample encode an identical CDR3 as well. The chain joins TRBV11-2 to TRBJ2-6; no reliable D call. The CDR3 loop spans 15 amino acids. Germline assignment: CDR1 SGHAT and CDR2 FQNNGV. The ends were cut back, 1 base at V and 1 base at J, with 5 bases in the middle. The CDR3 coding sequence is TGTGCCAGCAGCTTAGGAAGGTCTGGGGCCAACGTCCTGACTTTC. Residues: CASSLGRSGANVLTF.

V is TRBV6-5 and J is TRBJ2-7, with 7 bases aligning to TRBD1. After removal of 5 bases from V and 3 bases from J, the junction contained 7 bases not matched to a gene. This CDR3 has 14 residues. Germline CDR1 reads MNHEY; CDR2 reads SVGAGI. The CDR3 coding sequence is TGTGCCAGCAGTCTTCGGACAGGTGGCTACGAGCAGTACTTC. This codes for CASSLRTGGYEQYF.

V is TRBV27 and J is TRBJ1-3, with a weak D call TRBD1 (5 bases). CDR3 length equals 15 residues. CDR1 is MNHEY, CDR2 SMNVEV, per germline (reference sequence). V lost 2 bases, J lost 3 bases, and 11 bases lay in between. CDR3 bases: TGTGCCAGCAGTTTACGCCAGGGAGGTGGAAACACCATATATTTT. This encodes CASSLRQGGGNTIYF.

The gene calls are TRBV11-2 and TRBJ1-5; D uncertain. From germline, CDR1 is SGHAT and CDR2 FQNNGV. There are 13 residues in the CDR3. V lost 3 bases to trimming and J lost 3 bases, with 6 bases between them. The DNA of the CDR3 is TGTGCCAGCAGCTTTCACCCCAATCAGCCCCAGCATTTT. This encodes CASSFHPNQPQHF. The complete variable domain, with remaining parts taken from reference TRBV11-2 and TRBJ1-5, reads EAGVAQSPRYKIIEKRQSVAFWCNPISGHATLYWYQQILGQGPKLLIQFQNNGVVDDSQLPKDRFSAERLKGVDSTLKIQPAKLEDSAVYLCASSFHPNQPQHFGDGTRLSIL.

The chain recombines TRBV11-2 with TRBJ2-1, with 15 bases lining up with TRBD2. J gave up 9 bases and V 7 bases, and 19 bases lay outside the gene matches. In germline, CDR1 is SGHAT, CDR2 FQNNGV. The CDR3 runs 19 residues. This CDR3 is CASTRNKGLAGGPYREQFF. CDR3 DNA sequence: TGTGCCAGCACCAGAAACAAAGGACTAGCGGGAGGGCCATACCGTGAGCAGTTCTTC.